The present T cell receptor (beta chain) was sequenced within a study of blood T cell repertoires in COVID-19. About the study: COVID-19 samples from acute and convalescent phases originated in the United States, Italy and Spain.

Germline CDR1 reads KGHDR; CDR2 reads SFDVKD. The CDR3 extends over 16 amino acids. Losses at the gene ends were 9 bases for V and 3 bases for J; bases not matched to a gene: 8. Sequenced by immunoSEQ multiplex PCR; TCRdb stores in-frame clones only, minus some. The sample has just over 300,000 clones; nearly 90% are singletons. The sequencing sample was made of peripheral blood. The origin of this receptor is a woman aged 25 to 39 with COVID-19, enrolled during active disease. The chain links TRBV24-1 to TRBJ2-2, with 11 bases aligning to TRBD1. As DNA, the CDR3 is TGTGCCACCGGACCACCGGGACAGGGGGACACCGGGGAGCTGTTTTTT. It is translated as CATGPPGQGDTGELFF.